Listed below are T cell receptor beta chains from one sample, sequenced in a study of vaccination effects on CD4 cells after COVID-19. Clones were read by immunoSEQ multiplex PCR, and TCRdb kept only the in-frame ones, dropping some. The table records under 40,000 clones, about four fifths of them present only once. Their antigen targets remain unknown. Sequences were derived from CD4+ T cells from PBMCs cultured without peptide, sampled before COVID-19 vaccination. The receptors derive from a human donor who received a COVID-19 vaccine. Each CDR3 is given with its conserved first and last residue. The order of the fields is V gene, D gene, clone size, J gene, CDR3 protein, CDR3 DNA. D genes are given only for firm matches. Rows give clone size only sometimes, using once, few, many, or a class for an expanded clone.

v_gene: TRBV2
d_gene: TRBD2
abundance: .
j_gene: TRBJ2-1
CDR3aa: CASSASGGRGDEQFF
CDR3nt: TGTGCCAGCAGTGCTAGCGGGGGGCGGGGTGATGAGCAGTTCTTC

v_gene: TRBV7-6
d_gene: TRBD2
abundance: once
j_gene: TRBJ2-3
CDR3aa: CASSQIGGVGTDTQYF
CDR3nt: TGTGCCAGCAGCCAGATCGGGGGGGTGGGCACAGATACGCAGTATTTT

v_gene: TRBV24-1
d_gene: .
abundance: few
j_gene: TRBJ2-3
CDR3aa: CATSLGGFNLDTQYF
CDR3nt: TGTGCCACCAGTTTAGGCGGATTCAATCTAGATACGCAGTATTTT

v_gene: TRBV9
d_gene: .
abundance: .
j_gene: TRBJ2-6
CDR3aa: CASSPGQSGANVLTF
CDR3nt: TGTGCCAGCAGCCCCGGACAGTCTGGGGCCAACGTCCTGACTTTC

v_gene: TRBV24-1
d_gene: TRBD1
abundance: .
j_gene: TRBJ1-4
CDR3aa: CATSETGTGATNEKLFF
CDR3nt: TGTGCCACCAGTGAAACCGGGACAGGTGCAACTAATGAAAAACTGTTTTTT

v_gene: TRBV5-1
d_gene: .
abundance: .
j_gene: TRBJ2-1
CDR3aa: CASSLVGGKDEQFF
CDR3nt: TGCGCCAGCAGCTTGGTCGGGGGAAAGGATGAGCAGTTCTTC

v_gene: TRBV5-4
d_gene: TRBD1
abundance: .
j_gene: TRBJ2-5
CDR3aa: CASRSTGEETQYF
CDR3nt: TGTGCCAGCAGGTCGACAGGGGAAGAGACCCAGTACTTC

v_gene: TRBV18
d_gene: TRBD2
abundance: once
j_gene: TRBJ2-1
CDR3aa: CASSPAGLAGGNNEQFF
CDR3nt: TGTGCCAGCTCACCAGCCGGACTAGCGGGGGGGAACAATGAGCAGTTCTTC

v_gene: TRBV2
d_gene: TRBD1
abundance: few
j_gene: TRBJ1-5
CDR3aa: CASSQGADQPQHF
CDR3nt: TGTGCCAGCAGTCAGGGGGCGGATCAGCCCCAGCATTTT

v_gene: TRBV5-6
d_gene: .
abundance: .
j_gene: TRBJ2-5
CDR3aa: CASSLEAGIVETQYF
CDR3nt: TGTGCCAGCAGCTTGGAGGCGGGGATTGTGGAGACCCAGTACTTC

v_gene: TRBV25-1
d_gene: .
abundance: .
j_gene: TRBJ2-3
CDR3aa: CASSARDTGDTQYF
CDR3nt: TGTGCCAGCAGTGCCCGGGACACTGGGGATACGCAGTATTTT

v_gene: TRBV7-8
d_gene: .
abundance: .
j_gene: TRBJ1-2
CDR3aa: CASSLSGDYGYTF
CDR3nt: TGTGCCAGCAGCTTGAGTGGAGACTATGGCTACACCTTC

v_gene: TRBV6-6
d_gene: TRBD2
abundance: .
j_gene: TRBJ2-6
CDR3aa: CASRAGNGANVLTF
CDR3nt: TGTGCCAGCAGAGCGGGGAACGGGGCCAACGTCCTGACTTTC

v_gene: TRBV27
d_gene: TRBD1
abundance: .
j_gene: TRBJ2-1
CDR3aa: CASSEQGAINEQFF
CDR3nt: TGTGCCAGCAGCGAACAGGGGGCGATCAATGAGCAGTTCTTC

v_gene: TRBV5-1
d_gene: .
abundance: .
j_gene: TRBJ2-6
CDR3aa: CASSLASASGANVLTF
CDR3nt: TGCGCCAGCAGCTTGGCTTCCGCCAGTGGGGCCAACGTCCTGACTTTC

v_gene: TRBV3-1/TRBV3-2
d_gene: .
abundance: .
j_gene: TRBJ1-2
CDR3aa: CATQGPLFYGYTF
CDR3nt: TGTGCCACACAGGGTCCCCTCTTCTATGGCTACACCTTC

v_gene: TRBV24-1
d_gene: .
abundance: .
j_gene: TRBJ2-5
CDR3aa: CATSDLQTGQETQYF
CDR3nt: TGTGCCACCAGTGATTTGCAAACAGGCCAAGAGACCCAGTACTTC

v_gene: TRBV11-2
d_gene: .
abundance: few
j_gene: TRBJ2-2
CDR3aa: CASSKLGGGELFF
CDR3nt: TGTGCCAGCAGCAAACTGGGTGGCGGGGAGCTGTTTTTT

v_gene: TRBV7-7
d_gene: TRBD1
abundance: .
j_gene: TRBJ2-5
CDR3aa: CASSPELFGQGFSAQYF
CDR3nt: TGTGCCAGCAGCCCCGAGTTATTCGGACAGGGATTCTCGGCCCAGTACTTC

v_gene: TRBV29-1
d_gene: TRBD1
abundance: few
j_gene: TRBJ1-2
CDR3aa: CSVGGQGGYGYTF
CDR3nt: TGCAGCGTTGGGGGACAGGGCGGGTATGGCTACACCTTC

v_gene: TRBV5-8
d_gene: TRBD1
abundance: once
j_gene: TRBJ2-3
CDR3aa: CASPGQGQYF
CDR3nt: TGTGCCAGCCCGGGACAGGGACAGTATTTT

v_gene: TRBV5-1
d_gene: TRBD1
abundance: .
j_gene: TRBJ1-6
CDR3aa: CASSPGTEYSPLHF
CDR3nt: TGCGCCAGCAGCCCAGGGACAGAGTATTCACCCCTCCACTTT

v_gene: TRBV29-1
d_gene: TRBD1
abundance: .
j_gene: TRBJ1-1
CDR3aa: CSVPRTGEAFF
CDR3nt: TGCAGCGTACCCAGGACAGGCGAAGCTTTCTTT

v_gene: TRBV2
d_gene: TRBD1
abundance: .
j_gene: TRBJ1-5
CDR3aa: CASRGQAGYSNQPQHF
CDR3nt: TGTGCCAGCAGGGGACAGGCGGGGTATAGCAATCAGCCCCAGCATTTT

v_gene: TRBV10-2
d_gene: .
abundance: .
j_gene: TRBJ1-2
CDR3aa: CASNRANYGYTF
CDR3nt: TGCGCCAGCAACAGGGCTAACTATGGCTACACCTTC

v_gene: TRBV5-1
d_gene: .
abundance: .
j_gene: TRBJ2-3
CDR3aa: CASSWRGADTQYF
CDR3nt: TGCGCCAGCAGCTGGAGGGGTGCAGATACGCAGTATTTT

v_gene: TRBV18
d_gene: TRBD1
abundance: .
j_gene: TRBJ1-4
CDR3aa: CASSAETGDEKLFF
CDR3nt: TGTGCCAGCTCAGCGGAGACAGGGGATGAAAAACTGTTTTTT

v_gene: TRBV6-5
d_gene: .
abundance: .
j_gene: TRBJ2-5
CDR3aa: CASSQIGRETQYF
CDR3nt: TGTGCCAGCAGCCAAATCGGTAGGGAGACCCAGTACTTC

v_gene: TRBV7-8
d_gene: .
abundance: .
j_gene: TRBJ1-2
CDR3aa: CASSFGARPAHFDYGYTF
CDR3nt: TGTGCCAGCAGCTTTGGGGCGAGGCCAGCTCACTTTGACTATGGCTACACCTTC

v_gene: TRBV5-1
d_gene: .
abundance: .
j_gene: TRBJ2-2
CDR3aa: CASSFNGGTGELFF
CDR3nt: TGCGCCAGCAGCTTCAATGGGGGCACCGGGGAGCTGTTTTTT

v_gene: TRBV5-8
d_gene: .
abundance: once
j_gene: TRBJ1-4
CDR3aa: CASSLGRGTNEKLFF
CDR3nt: TGTGCCAGCAGCCTCGGCAGGGGAACTAATGAAAAACTGTTTTTT

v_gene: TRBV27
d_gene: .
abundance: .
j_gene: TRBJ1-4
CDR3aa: CASSSPGHQEKLFF
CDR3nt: TGTGCCAGCAGTTCACCGGGACATCAAGAAAAACTGTTTTTT

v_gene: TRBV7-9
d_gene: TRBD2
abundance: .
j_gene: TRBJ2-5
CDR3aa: CASSPRLAGVQETQYF
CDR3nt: TGTGCCAGCAGCCCGCGGCTAGCGGGGGTTCAAGAGACCCAGTACTTC

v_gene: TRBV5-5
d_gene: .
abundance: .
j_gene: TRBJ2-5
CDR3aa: CASSFQGPAGETQYF
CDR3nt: TGTGCCAGCAGCTTTCAAGGGCCAGCGGGAGAGACCCAGTACTTC

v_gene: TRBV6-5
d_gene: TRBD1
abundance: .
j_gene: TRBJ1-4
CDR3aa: CASSYDRGNEKLFF
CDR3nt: TGTGCCAGCAGTTACGACAGGGGAAATGAAAAACTGTTTTTT

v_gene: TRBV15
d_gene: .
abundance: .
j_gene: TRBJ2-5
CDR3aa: CATSRPGLALETQYF
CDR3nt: TGTGCCACCAGCAGACCGGGACTGGCCCTAGAGACCCAGTACTTC

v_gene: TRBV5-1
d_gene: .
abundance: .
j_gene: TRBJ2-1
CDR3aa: CASSRPFGAAYNEQFF
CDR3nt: TGCGCCAGCAGCCGCCCCTTTGGGGCAGCATACAATGAGCAGTTCTTC

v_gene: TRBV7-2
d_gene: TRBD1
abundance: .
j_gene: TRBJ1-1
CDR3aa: CASSLAAGGATEAFF
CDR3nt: TGTGCCAGCAGCTTAGCTGCAGGGGGCGCAACTGAAGCTTTCTTT

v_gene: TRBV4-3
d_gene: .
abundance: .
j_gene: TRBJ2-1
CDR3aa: CASSPSPGSLFEQFF
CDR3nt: TGCGCCAGCAGCCCGTCCCCCGGGTCTCTCTTTGAGCAGTTCTTC

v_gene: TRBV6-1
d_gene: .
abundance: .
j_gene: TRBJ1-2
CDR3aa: CASSEFRQGLYGYTF
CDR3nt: TGTGCCAGCAGTGAATTTAGGCAAGGGTTATATGGCTACACCTTC

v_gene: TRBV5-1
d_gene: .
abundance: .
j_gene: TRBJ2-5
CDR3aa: CASSSQGGETQYF
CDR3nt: TGCGCCAGCAGCAGCCAGGGGGGAGAGACCCAGTACTTC

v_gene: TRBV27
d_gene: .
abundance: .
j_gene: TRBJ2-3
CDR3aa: CASSQRWENTDTQYF
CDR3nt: TGTGCCAGCAGTCAGCGGTGGGAGAACACAGATACGCAGTATTTT

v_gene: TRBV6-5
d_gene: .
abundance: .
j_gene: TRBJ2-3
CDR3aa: CASIQPTGSEATQYF
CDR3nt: TGTGCCAGCATCCAACCGACTGGGAGTGAGGCTACGCAGTATTTT

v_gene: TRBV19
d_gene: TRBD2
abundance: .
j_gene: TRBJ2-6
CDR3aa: CASSLVGGAAGANVLTF
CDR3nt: TGTGCCAGTAGTTTGGTCGGGGGGGCAGCTGGGGCCAACGTCCTGACTTTC

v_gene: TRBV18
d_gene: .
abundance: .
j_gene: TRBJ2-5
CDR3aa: CASSPPSSQETQYF
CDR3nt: TGTGCCAGCTCACCACCGAGCAGCCAAGAGACCCAGTACTTC

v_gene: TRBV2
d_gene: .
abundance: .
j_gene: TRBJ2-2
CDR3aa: CASKTLAITGELFF
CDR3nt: TGTGCCAGCAAGACACTAGCAATCACCGGGGAGCTGTTTTTT

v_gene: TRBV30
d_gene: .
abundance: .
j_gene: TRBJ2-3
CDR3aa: CAWSVWIGTDTQYF
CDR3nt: TGTGCCTGGAGCGTATGGATAGGCACAGATACGCAGTATTTT

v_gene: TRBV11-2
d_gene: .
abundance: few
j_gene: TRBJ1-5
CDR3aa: CASSLEGLGNQPQHF
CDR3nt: TGTGCCAGCAGCTTAGAGGGGCTGGGCAATCAGCCCCAGCATTTT

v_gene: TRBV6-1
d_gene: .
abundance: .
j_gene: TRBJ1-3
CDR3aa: CASSEPQLRGDTIYF
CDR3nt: TGTGCCAGCAGTGAACCACAACTACGCGGGGACACCATATATTTT

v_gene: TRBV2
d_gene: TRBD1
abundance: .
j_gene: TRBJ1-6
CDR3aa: CASCNSRDRGNSPLHF
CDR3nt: TGTGCCAGCTGTAATAGCCGGGACAGGGGTAATTCACCCCTCCACTTT

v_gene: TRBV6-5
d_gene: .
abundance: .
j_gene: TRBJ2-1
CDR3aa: CASWRGGSYNEQFF
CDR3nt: TGTGCCAGCTGGAGAGGGGGCTCCTACAATGAGCAGTTCTTC

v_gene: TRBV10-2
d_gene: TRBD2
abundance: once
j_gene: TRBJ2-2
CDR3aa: CASSGGGPTGELFF
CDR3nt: TGCGCCAGCAGTGGGGGGGGACCCACCGGGGAGCTGTTTTTT

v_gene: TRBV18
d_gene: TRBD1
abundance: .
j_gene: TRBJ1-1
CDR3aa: CASSSWTGPNTEAFF
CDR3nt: TGTGCCAGCTCATCATGGACAGGGCCTAACACTGAAGCTTTCTTT

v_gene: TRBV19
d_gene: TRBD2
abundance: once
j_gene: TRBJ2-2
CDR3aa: CASSIWTSGGSYFGELFF
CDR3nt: TGTGCCAGTAGTATTTGGACTAGCGGGGGATCCTACTTCGGGGAGCTGTTTTTT